This TCR beta chain was profiled in a study of T cells in localized non-small cell lung cancer. Assay: immunoSEQ multiplex PCR; the TCRdb copy retains only in-frame clones and omits some. The sample lists about 3,000 clones, around 22% occurring once. Trimming removed 7 bases from V and 0 bases from J; junction bases left unmatched: 6. The germline gives CDR1 MNHGY, CDR2 SAAAGT. The CDR3 consists of 16 residues. A few counts support this clone. Its antigen is unknown. Study results and limitations: Overall survival was longer when the density of T cells in the blood was higher.

The chain combines TRBV6-8 with TRBJ1-1, with TRBD1 identical over 12 bases. The TCR originated in a man aged 18-55 years with stage II lung adenocarcinoma. The input for sequencing was lung tumor tissue, taken before any cancer treatment. This chain's CDR3 is CASKGTGGAMNTEAFF. CDR3 sequence (DNA): TGTGCCAGCAAAGGGACAGGGGGCGCGATGAACACTGAAGCTTTCTTT.